This T cell receptor beta chain was documented in a study of T cells in Graves' hyperthyroidism and ophthalmopathy. Germline V lookup: CDR1 MNHEY, CDR2 SVGEGT. CDR3 length: 14 amino acids. V was cut by 0 bases and J by 1 base, with 7 bases left in between. A lack of ophthalmopathy progression within 18 months defined stable Graves' hyperthyroidism. Researchers amplified the TCR beta CDR3 regions from RNA transcripts. HTBI primers were the set used in a first-round RT-PCR of the TCR CDR3. Using its own MiXCR run on the multiplex PCR reads, TCRdb lists one record per CDR3 protein. In the table there are hundreds of thousands of distinct CDR3 sequences, around a quarter of which are singletons.

The chain couples TRBV6-2 or TRBV6-3 to TRBJ2-7, with D unresolved. The sequence was obtained from a man aged 50 or older with Graves' hyperthyroidism. The sample taken for sequencing was blood. The CDR3 protein is CASSYSTLSYEQYF. The CDR3 DNA follows: TGTGCCAGCAGTTACTCGACCTTATCCTACGAGCAGTACTTC.